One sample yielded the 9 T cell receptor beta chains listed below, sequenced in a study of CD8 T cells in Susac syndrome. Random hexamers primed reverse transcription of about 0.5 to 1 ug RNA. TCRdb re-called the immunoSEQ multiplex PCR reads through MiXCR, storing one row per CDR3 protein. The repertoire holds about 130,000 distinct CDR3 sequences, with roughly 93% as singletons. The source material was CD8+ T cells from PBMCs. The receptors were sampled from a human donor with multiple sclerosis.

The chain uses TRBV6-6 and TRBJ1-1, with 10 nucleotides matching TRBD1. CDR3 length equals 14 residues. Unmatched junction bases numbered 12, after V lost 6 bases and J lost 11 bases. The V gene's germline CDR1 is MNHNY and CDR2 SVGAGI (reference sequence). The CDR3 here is CASSPGTGAGEAFF. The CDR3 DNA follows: TGTGCCAGCAGCCCCGGGACAGGGGCGGGAGAGGCTTTCTTT.

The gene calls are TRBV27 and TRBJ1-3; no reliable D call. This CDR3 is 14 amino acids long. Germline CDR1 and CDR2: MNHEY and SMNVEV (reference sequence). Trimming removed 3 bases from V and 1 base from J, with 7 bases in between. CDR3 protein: CASSFSGSGNTIYF. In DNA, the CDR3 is TGTGCCAGCAGTTTCTCTGGGTCTGGAAACACCATATATTTT.

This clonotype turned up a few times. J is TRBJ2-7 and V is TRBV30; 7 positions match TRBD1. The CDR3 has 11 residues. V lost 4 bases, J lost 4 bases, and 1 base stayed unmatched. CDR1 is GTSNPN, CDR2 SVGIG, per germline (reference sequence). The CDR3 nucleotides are TGTGCCTGGACACAGGGGTACGAGCAGTACTTC. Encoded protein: CAWTQGYEQYF.

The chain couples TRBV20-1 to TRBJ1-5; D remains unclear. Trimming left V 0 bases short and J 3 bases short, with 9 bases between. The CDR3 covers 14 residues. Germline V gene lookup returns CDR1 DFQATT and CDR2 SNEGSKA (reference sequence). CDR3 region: CSARELRANQPQHF. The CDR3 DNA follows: TGCAGTGCTAGAGAGCTTCGCGCCAATCAGCCCCAGCATTTT.

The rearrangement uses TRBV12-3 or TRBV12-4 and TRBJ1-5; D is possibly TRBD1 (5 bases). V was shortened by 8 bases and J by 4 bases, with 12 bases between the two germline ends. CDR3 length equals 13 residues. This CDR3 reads CASAQAGNQPQHF. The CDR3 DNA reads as TGTGCCAGCGCCCAGGCAGGGAATCAGCCCCAGCATTTT.

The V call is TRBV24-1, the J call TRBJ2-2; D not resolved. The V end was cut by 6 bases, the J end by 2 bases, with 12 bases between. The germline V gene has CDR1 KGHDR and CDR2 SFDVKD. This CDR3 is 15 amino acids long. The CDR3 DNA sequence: TGTGCCACCAGTCCGACCGGACCCAACACCGGGGAGCTGTTTTTT. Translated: CATSPTGPNTGELFF.

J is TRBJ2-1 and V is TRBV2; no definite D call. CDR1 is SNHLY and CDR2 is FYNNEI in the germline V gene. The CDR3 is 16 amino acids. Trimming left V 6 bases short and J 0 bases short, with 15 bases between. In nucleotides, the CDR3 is TGTGCCAGCAGAAAGCCCTCTGGCTACTCCTACAATGAGCAGTTCTTC. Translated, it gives CASRKPSGYSYNEQFF. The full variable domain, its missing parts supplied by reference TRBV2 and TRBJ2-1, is EPEVTQTPSHQVTQMGQEVILRCVPISNHLYFYWYRQILGQKVEFLVSFYNNEISEKSEIFDDQFSVERPDGSNFTLKIRSTKLEDSAMYFCASRKPSGYSYNEQFFGPGTRLTVL.

The CDR3 loop reads CASSLPGGAISPLHF. The CDR3 DNA sequence: TGTGCCAGCAGTTTACCAGGGGGCGCAATCTCACCCCTCCACTTT. The V call is TRBV27, the J call TRBJ1-6, with TRBD1 matching 8 bases. Per the germline V gene, CDR1 is MNHEY and CDR2 is SMNVEV (reference sequence). The CDR3 is 15 residues long. Trimming at V came to 2 bases and at J to 10 bases, leaving 7 bases not matched to a gene.

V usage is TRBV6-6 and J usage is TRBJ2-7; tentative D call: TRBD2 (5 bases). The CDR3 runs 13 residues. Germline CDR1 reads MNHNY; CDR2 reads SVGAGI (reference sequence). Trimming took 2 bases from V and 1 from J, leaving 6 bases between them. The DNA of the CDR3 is TGTGCCAGCAGTTACACGGGGTCCTACGAGCAGTACTTC. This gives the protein CASSYTGSYEQYF.